This T cell receptor beta chain is drawn from a study of shared clonotypes between healthy human individuals (dated by TCRdb to the early 2020s). For the study in its entirety: The cohort comprised a couple of women and a few men aged 18 to 49 years. Blood TCR repertoires of about 5 healthy adults were deeply sequenced to estimate repertoire size and the extent of clonotype sharing between individuals. Per donor, leukapheresis produced somewhere between about 0.9 and 9.5 billion PBMCs. To increase sequencing depth and limit assay-specific biases, TCR repertoire library preparation and sequencing were carried out by different laboratories using diverse techniques. Overall study results and their limits: The small number of donors limited the genetic and exposure-history diversity represented. Pairwise subsampling indicated that sequencing depth was expected to affect the degree of clonotype sharing among donors. Sampling was restricted to blood, and TCR repertoires in tissues likely differ from the TCR repertoires found in blood.

V is cut back by 4 bases and J by 5 bases, with 5 bases in the junction unmatched. The germline V gene gives CDR1 as SGHAT and CDR2 as FQNNGV. Taken from cysteine to phenylalanine, the CDR3 has 14 residues. Of all the DNA, just the CDR3 is kept, 42 bases in frame from base 1. The donors were healthy, HIV-negative adults who had no recently reported acute infections or vaccinations. Every donor was a Caucasian adult residing in Nashville, Tennessee, USA. For unsorted samples, some 90 million PBMCs were counted and genomic DNA was extracted with the QIAamp DNA Blood Mini kit. Blood was obtained by leukapheresis, after which PBMCs were separated by Ficoll-Histopaque density gradient centrifugation and cryopreserved in liquid nitrogen vapor phase. A word on this clone: Its antigen target is currently unknown. No per-base quality is available; no much larger clone lies one base away.

Using the deep immunoSEQ assay, TCR CDR3 regions were amplified from genomic DNA by multiplex PCR. Extracted genomic DNA from each cell subset was spread evenly across all wells of several immunoSEQ 96-well plates, with each plate serving as a replicate. For unsorted PBMC, approximately 0.3 ug genomic DNA, equal to 25,000 to 35,000 T cell genomes, was loaded into each replicate PCR. Unsorted PBMC genomic DNA was sequenced across ten immunoSEQ deep assay plates. Purified libraries were quantified with a Qubit 3.0 fluorometer, sized on a Bioanalyzer 2100, and re-quantified with the KAPA Library Quantification kit. Every immunoSEQ 96-well plate was sequenced on a dedicated single-read 150-cycle Illumina NextSeq 550 flow cell. From the authors' description of their analysis: Because the immunoSEQ output included only junctional sequences and no quality scores, the filtering could not be the same as the filtering used for full-length reads. Sequences were annotated with PyIR, a Python wrapper for IgBLAST v1.9, using IMGT germline references to assign V/J genes and CDR3. Reads were filtered out if the reads had weak V/J assignments (E-value above 1e-6), no CDR3, stop codons, out-of-frame junctions, or ambiguous translated residues. V3J clonotypes were defined by identical inferred V gene, J gene, and CDR3 amino acid sequence. Percentage overlap between repertoires was calculated by dividing the number of shared unique clonotypes by the size of the smaller repertoire. Richness of each repertoire was evaluated using RTK rarefaction, the Chao1 estimator, and Recon v2.1 estimates of unobserved clonotypes. TCRdb obtained this table from immuneACCESS and retained in-frame rearrangements with V and J assigned. These tables miss some clones; where compared with another copy, unresolved V genes account for less than half of the shortfall, and the remainder is unexplained. V and J calls and clone size follow that table, whereas D and trimming were derived from the DNA. This sample comprises fewer than 550,000 clones, roughly 79% of them detected only once. The ten top clones hold around 13% of the sample.

This sequence was found in a woman in her thirties or forties in good health. Some clones in this sample may be carry-over from other donors' samples. In this chain, TRBV11-2 is recombined with TRBJ2-7; TRBD1 aligns with 10 central bases. The sample consisted of PBMCs. The CDR3 in this case is CASSYGQGVNEQYF. In nucleotides, the sequence is TGTGCCAGCAGCTATGGACAGGGGGTCAACGAGCAGTACTTC.